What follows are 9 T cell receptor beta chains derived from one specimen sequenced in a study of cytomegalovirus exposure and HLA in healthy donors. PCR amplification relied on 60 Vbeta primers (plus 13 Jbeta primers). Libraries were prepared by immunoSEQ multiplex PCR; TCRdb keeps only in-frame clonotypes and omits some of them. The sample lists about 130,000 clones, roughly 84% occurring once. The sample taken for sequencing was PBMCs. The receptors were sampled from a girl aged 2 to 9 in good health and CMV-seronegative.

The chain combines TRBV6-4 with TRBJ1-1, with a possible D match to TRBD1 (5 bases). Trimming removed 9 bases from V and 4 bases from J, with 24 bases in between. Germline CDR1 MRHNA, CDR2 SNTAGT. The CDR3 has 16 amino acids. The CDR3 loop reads CARTRGAGILCTEAFF. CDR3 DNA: TGTGCCAGGACGAGGGGAGCGGGGATCTTGTGCACTGAAGCTTTCTTT.

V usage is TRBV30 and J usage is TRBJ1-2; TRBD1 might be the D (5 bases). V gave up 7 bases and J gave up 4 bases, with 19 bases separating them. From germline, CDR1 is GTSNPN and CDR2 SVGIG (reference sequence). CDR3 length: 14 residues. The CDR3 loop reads CASRDSNSAYGYTF. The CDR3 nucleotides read TGTGCCTCCCGGGACTCGAATTCCGCCTATGGCTACACCTTC.

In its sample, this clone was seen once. CDR3 DNA sequence: TGTGCCAGCTCATCAGACCTGGGGGGCGAGCAGTACTTC. This gives the protein CASSSDLGGEQYF. The V call is TRBV18, the J call TRBJ2-7; tentative D call: TRBD2 (6 bases). The CDR3 runs to 13 residues. V gave up 5 bases and J gave up 6 bases, with 14 bases separating them. Germline V gives CDR1 KGHSH, CDR2 LQKENI.

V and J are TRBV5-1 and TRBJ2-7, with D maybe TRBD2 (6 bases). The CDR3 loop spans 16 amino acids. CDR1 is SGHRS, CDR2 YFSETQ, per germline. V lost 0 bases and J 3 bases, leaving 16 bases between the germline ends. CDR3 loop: CASSLVAGFDIYEQYF. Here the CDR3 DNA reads TGCGCCAGCAGCTTGGTTGCGGGGTTTGATATCTACGAGCAGTACTTC.

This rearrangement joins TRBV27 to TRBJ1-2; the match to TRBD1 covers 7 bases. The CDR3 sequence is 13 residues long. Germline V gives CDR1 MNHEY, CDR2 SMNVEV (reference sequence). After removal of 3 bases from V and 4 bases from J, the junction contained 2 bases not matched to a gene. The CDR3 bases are TGTGCCAGCAGTTTCGACAGGGCCTATGGCTACACCTTC. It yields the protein CASSFDRAYGYTF.

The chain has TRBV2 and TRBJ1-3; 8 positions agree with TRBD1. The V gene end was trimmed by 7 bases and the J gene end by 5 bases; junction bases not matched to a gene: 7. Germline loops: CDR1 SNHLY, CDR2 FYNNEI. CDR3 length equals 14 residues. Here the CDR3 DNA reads TGTGCCAGCATCGACAGGGGAAGCAGAAACACCATATATTTT. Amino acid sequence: CASIDRGSRNTIYF.

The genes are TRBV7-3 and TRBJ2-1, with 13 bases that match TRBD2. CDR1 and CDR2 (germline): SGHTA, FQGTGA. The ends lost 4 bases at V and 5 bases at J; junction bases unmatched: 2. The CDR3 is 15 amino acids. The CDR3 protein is CASSSGLAGNNEQFF. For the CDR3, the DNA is TGTGCCAGCAGCTCGGGACTAGCGGGAAACAATGAGCAGTTCTTC.

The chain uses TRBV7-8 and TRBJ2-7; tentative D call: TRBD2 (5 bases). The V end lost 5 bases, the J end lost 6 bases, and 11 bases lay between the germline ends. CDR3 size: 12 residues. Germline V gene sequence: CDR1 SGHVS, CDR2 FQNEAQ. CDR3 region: CASSRRLAEQYF. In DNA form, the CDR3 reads TGTGCCAGCAGCCGGAGGCTCGCCGAGCAGTACTTC.

CDR3 sequence: CASSPDEVNTEAFF. The CDR3 DNA reads TGTGCCAGCTCACCAGACGAGGTGAACACTGAAGCTTTCTTT. This chain connects TRBV18 to TRBJ1-1; D is unclear. From germline, CDR1 is KGHSH and CDR2 LQKENI. Deletions cut 2 bases from V and 0 bases from J, with 7 bases between. This CDR3 is built from 14 residues. The full variable domain, completed using reference TRBV18 and TRBJ1-1, is NAGVMQNPRHLVRRRGQEARLRCSPMKGHSHVYWYRQLPEEGLKFMVYLQKENIIDESGMPKERFSAEFPKEGPSILRIQQVVRGDSAAYFCASSPDEVNTEAFFGQGTRLTVV.